The clone carrying this T cell receptor beta chain appeared a few times. Its specificity is not known. The data derive from a study of T cells in Graves' hyperthyroidism and ophthalmopathy. Study details: Peripheral blood sampling occurred at initial diagnosis, before any treatment. Regarding the study as a whole: Before onset, by a median of around 6.1 months, the model predicted ophthalmopathy.

Amplification yielded TCR beta CDR3 regions, with RNA transcripts as the source. With the HTBI primer set, the TCR CDR3 went through a first round of RT-PCR. TCRdb used MiXCR to reprocess the multiplex PCR reads, holding one entry per CDR3 protein. Among around 600,000 distinct CDR3 sequences listed, approximately 15% were seen once. J gave up 0 bases and V 10 bases, and 6 bases lay outside the gene matches. The CDR3 is made up of 14 amino acids. Germline values: CDR1 LNHDA, CDR2 SQIVND (reference sequence). The V and J genes are TRBV19 and TRBJ2-7; 10 nucleotides match TRBD2. The sample was blood. The receptor was isolated from a woman under 30 with Graves' ophthalmopathy. The chain's CDR3 is CATKRGGDSYEQYF. In DNA, the CDR3 is TGTGCCACCAAGCGGGGGGGCGACTCCTACGAGCAGTACTTC.